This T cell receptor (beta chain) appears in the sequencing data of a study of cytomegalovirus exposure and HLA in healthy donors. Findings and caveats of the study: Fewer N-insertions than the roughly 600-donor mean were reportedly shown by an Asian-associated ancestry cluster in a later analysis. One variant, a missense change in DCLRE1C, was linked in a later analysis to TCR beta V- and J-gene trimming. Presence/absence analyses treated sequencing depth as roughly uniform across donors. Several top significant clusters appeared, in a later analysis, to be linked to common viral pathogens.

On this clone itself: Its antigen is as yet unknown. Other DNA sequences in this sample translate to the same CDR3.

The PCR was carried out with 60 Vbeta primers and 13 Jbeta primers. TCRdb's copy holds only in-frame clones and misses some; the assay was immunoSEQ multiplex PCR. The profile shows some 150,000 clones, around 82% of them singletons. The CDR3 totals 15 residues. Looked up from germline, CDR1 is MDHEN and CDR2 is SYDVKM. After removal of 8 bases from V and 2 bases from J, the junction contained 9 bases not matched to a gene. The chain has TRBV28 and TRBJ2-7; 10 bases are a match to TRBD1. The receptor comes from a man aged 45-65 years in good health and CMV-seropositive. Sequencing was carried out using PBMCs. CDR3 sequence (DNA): TGTGCCAGCTCCCCCGGGACAGGGGTACCCTACGAGCAGTACTTC. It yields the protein CASSPGTGVPYEQYF.